A selection of T cell receptor beta chains follows, all from one sample in a study of blood T cell repertoires in COVID-19. Profiled with immunoSEQ multiplex PCR; TCRdb holds only in-frame clones, not every one. The sample includes more than 85,000 clones, 81% of them seen just once. The sample consisted of peripheral blood. The receptor set was obtained from a man at least 80 years old with active or convalescent COVID-19. CDR3s include the opening cysteine and the closing phenylalanine or tryptophan. Clone size appears in some rows only: once, few, many, or a class for an expanded clone.

v_gene	abundance	j_gene	CDR3aa
TRBV7-9	few	TRBJ2-5	CASSPTSGGIETQYF
TRBV9	.	TRBJ1-4	CASSVDSTTNEKLFF
TRBV24-1	.	TRBJ2-1	CATSDLGLAGVLSSYNEQFF
TRBV27	.	TRBJ1-1	CAAADRVNTEAFF
TRBV3-1/TRBV3-2	.	TRBJ1-5	CASRDREYSNQPQHF
TRBV7-2	.	TRBJ1-2	CASSSLTSYMPGGYTF
TRBV7-2	.	TRBJ1-1	CASSFTEDSEAFF
TRBV5-1	.	TRBJ1-2	CASSDSNYGYTF
TRBV7-9	few	TRBJ1-4	CASSTTLTGSNEKLFF
TRBV19	.	TRBJ1-5	CASSIEGRGSNQPQHF
TRBV5-4	.	TRBJ1-1	CASSLYRGLLNTEAFF
TRBV5-1	.	TRBJ1-3	CASSPDSSGNTIYF
TRBV29-1	.	TRBJ2-7	CSVEPDSNPYEQYF
TRBV2	.	TRBJ2-5	CASSEELTQYF
TRBV24-1	.	TRBJ1-3	CATSNSPNSGNTIYF
TRBV29-1	.	TRBJ1-5	CSVGTGYQPQHF
TRBV19	.	TRBJ1-6	CASSPRDRSPLHF
TRBV5-1	.	TRBJ1-1	CASSLYPGPMNTEAFF
TRBV29-1	.	TRBJ2-1	CSVIAGFSYEQFF
TRBV2	few	TRBJ1-5	CASSVVTANQPQHF
TRBV5-4	.	TRBJ1-4	CASSPGGAGTGSGKLFF
TRBV9	.	TRBJ1-5	CASSVGTGQGEPQHF
TRBV18	.	TRBJ1-4	CASSAGDAEKLFF
TRBV29-1	few	TRBJ1-3	CSFLQGNTIYF
TRBV9	.	TRBJ1-6	CASSSSGVENSPLHF
TRBV19	.	TRBJ2-2	CASSTMTGSGELFF
TRBV15	.	TRBJ1-1	CATSRDRSGQGNTEAFF
TRBV7-7	.	TRBJ2-7	CASSRGTGGPDEQYF
TRBV6-1	.	TRBJ1-5	CASSETGREPQHF
TRBV6-5	.	TRBJ1-6	CASKLAQGGSPLHF
TRBV5-1	.	TRBJ2-5	CASSLGGGTIQETQYF
TRBV19	once	TRBJ1-2	CAIGDRANYGYTF
TRBV11-2	once	TRBJ1-4	CASSLVNQEVFF
TRBV5-5	.	TRBJ1-5	CASSPEGTPFQPQHF
TRBV7-2	.	TRBJ1-6	CASSLSDRADYSPLHF
TRBV5-4	.	TRBJ1-2	CASSLTGLTGYTF
TRBV15	.	TRBJ1-2	CATSSPRTGGNYGYTF
TRBV19	few	TRBJ2-2	CASSIVSAGELFF
TRBV19	few	TRBJ1-5	CASSMGTGIDQPQHF
TRBV30	.	TRBJ1-1	CAWSPWSSRSLNTEAFF
TRBV2	.	TRBJ2-2	CASKEVVAGELFF
TRBV13	.	TRBJ2-2	CASSPAVGAGELFF
TRBV7-9	.	TRBJ2-5	CASSPPGGRTGETQYF
TRBV11-3	.	TRBJ2-7	CASGRGGGNDEQYF
TRBV7-9	.	TRBJ1-1	CASSTQGRTEAFF
TRBV28	.	TRBJ2-3	CASSAAGALTDTQYF
TRBV15	.	TRBJ2-1	CATSRAASGLNEQFF
TRBV3-1/TRBV3-2	.	TRBJ1-2	CASSPRGPTYGYTF
TRBV5-6	once	TRBJ2-7	CASSRLKGSYEQYF
TRBV28	.	TRBJ2-3	CASSLLAGVNTDTQYF
TRBV3-1/TRBV3-2	.	TRBJ2-1	CASSQELANHNEQFF
TRBV7-3	.	TRBJ2-1	CASSTPGLAGQSSYNEQFF
TRBV7-6	.	TRBJ1-3	CASSLQGMAGNTIYF
TRBV28	few	TRBJ2-2	CASSFSGFQGELFF